This T cell receptor (beta chain) was sequenced during a study of cytomegalovirus exposure and HLA in healthy donors. The PCR employed 60 Vbeta primers together with 13 Jbeta primers. Measured with immunoSEQ multiplex PCR; TCRdb has only the in-frame clones, and not every one. The profile shows more than 100,000 clones, 76% of them singletons. The germline gives CDR1 LNHDA, CDR2 SQIVND (reference sequence). This CDR3 is 13 amino acids long. Trimming left V 5 bases short and J 9 bases short, with 15 bases between. The rearrangement joins TRBV19 to TRBJ2-3, with no clear D. The sequenced sample was PBMCs. The sequence was obtained from a female donor in good health and CMV-seropositive. The CDR3 protein is CASSPNTGWTQYF. The CDR3 bases are TGTGCCAGTAGTCCCAACACCGGGTGGACGCAGTATTTT.